These T cell receptor beta chains were read from a single sample in a study of shared clonotypes between healthy human individuals. The protocol was immunoSEQ multiplex PCR, while the TCRdb copy is restricted to in-frame clones and leaves out a portion. The sample has about 2,100,000 clones; roughly 91% are singletons. Material: naive CD8+ T cells from PBMCs. Receptors originate from a man younger than 30 in good health. Some clones in this sample may be carry-over from other donors' samples. Both conserved end residues are part of each CDR3. D genes are given only for firm matches. Clone size is shown for a subset of rows, as once, few, many or a class of expanded clone.

.	TRBV19	TRBJ2-7	.	TGTGCCAGCTCGCCCCGGAGGGAGCTCTACGAGCAGTACTTC	CASSPRRELYEQYF
.	TRBV7-2	TRBJ2-4	.	TGTGCCAGCAGCTCGTTGGCCATAAGGGTAGGGCAAAACATTCAGTACTTC	CASSSLAIRVGQNIQYF
.	TRBV7-9	TRBJ1-1	.	TGTGCCAGCAGCTTAGCACAGACAGGGAACACTGAAGCTTTCTTT	CASSLAQTGNTEAFF
.	TRBV2	TRBJ2-1	.	TGTGCCAGCAGAGCCTCAACAGGGCTGAACTACAATGAGCAGTTCTTC	CASRASTGLNYNEQFF
.	TRBV6-5	TRBJ2-1	.	TGTGCCAGCAGTTACTCTTCCAGCTACAATGAGCAGTTCTTC	CASSYSSSYNEQFF
.	TRBV9	TRBJ2-3	.	TGTGCCAGCAGCGTAGAGGCTGGCACAGATACGCAGTATTTT	CASSVEAGTDTQYF
.	TRBV5-1	TRBJ2-3	.	TGCGCCAGCAGCGTGAAACAGGGAATGACAGATACGCAGTATTTT	CASSVKQGMTDTQYF
once	TRBV5-4	TRBJ2-1	TRBD1	TGTGCCAGCAGCGACGGCCGGACAGGGCGCGATGAGCAGTTCTTC	CASSDGRTGRDEQFF
.	TRBV13	TRBJ1-4	TRBD1	TGTGCCAGCAGCGACAGGGGGCCGGATGAAAAACTGTTTTTT	CASSDRGPDEKLFF
.	TRBV6-1	TRBJ2-7	.	TGTGCCAGCAGTGCGACAGCCTACGAGCAGTACTTC	CASSATAYEQYF
.	TRBV4-3	TRBJ2-7	TRBD1	TGCGCCAGCAGCCAAGGGACAGGAGCCCCCTCCGAGCAGTACTTC	CASSQGTGAPSEQYF
.	TRBV5-6	TRBJ2-5	.	TGTGCCAGCAGCTCCGGACCACAAGAGACCCAGTACTTC	CASSSGPQETQYF
.	TRBV7-3	TRBJ2-3	.	TGTGCCAGCAGCTCGATTGGGGCGGGATCCCCAGATACGCAGTATTTT	CASSSIGAGSPDTQYF
.	TRBV27	TRBJ2-7	.	TGTGCCAGCAGTTTATGGCCAGGGTCGGGTCGCGAGCAGTACTTC	CASSLWPGSGREQYF
.	TRBV27	TRBJ2-2	.	TGTGCCAGCAGTCTAATGGACACCCTAGGGCGGGAGCTGTTTTTT	CASSLMDTLGRELFF
.	TRBV7-3	TRBJ1-1	TRBD1	TGTGCCAGCAGCTTAACCTACCAGGGGGAGACGACTGAAGCTTTCTTT	CASSLTYQGETTEAFF
.	TRBV7-2	TRBJ2-1	.	TGTGCCAGCAGCCCCGGCGGAGGAGGGTACAATGAGCAGTTCTTC	CASSPGGGGYNEQFF
.	TRBV28	TRBJ2-1	TRBD2	TGTGCCAGCAGTTTATCGGGAGGAGCCTACAATGAGCAGTTCTTC	CASSLSGGAYNEQFF
.	TRBV18	TRBJ2-5	.	TGTGCCAGCTCACCTATGAGGGGCCAAGAGACCCAGTACTTC	CASSPMRGQETQYF